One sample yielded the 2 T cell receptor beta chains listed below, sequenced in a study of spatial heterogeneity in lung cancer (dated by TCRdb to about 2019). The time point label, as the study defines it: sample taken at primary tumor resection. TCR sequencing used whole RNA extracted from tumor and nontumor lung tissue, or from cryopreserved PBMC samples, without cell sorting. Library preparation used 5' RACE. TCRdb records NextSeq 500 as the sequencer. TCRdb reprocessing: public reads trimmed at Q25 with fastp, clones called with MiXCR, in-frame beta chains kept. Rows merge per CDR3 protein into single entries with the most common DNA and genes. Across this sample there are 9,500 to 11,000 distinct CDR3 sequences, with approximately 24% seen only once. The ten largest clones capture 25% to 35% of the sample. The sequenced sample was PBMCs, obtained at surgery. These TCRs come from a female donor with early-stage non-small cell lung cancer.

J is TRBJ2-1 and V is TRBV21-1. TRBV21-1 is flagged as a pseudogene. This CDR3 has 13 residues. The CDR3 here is CTISVLSYNEQFF. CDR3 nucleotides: TGTACTATCAGTGTGTTGTCCTACAATGAGCAGTTCTTC.

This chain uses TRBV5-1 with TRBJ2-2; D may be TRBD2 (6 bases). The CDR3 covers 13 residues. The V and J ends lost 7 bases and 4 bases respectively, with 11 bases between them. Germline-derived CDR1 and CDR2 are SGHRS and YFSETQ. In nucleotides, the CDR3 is TGCGCCAGCCGGGAGAGAAGCACCGGGGAGCTGTTTTTT. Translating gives CASRERSTGELFF.